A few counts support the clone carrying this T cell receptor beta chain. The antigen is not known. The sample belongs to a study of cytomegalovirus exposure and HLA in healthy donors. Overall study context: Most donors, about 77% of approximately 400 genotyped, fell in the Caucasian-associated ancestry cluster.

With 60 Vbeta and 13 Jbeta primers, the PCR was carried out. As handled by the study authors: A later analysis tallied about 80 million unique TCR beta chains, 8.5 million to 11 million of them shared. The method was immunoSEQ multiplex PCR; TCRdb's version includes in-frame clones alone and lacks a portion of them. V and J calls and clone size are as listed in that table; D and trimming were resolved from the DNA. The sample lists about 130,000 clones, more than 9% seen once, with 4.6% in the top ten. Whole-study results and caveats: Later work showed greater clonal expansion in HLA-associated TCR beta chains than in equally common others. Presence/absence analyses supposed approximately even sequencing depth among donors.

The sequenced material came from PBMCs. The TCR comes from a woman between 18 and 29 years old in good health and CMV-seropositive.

The CDR3 reads CASRPRTGSYTEAFF. The CDR3 nucleotides are TGCGCCAGCAGACCCCGGACAGGTTCATACACTGAAGCTTTCTTT. The V call is TRBV5-1, the J call TRBJ1-1, with 7 positions matching TRBD1. V dropped 5 bases and J dropped 3; count of bases not matched to a gene: 10. The CDR3 extends over 15 amino acids. The germline CDR1 and CDR2 sequences are SGHRS and YFSETQ.